These 28 T cell receptor beta chains came from one sample sequenced in a study of Ad26.COV2.S vaccination and SARS-CoV-2 variants. Repertoires were generated with immunoSEQ multiplex PCR, while TCRdb's copy carries only in-frame clones and drops some. The sample has roughly 380,000 clones, around nine tenths seen once. Stated treatment: about 20 received Ad26.COV2.S at low or high dose, single or two shots; 5 received placebo; per-sample allocation not given. Following the first vaccine or placebo injection, samples were taken on day 63. Sequenced material: peripheral blood, taken in a trial of Ad26.COV2.S vaccine versus placebo. These TCRs come from a person between 18 and 65 years old who received the Ad26.COV2.S COVID-19 vaccine or a placebo.

Only one count was recorded for this clone. V usage is TRBV5-1 and J usage is TRBJ2-7; D possibly uses TRBD1 or TRBD2 (6 bases each). CDR1 is SGHRS and CDR2 is YFSETQ in the germline V gene. With 2 bases removed from V and 1 base from J, the gap between germline ends came to 10 bases. There are 14 residues in the CDR3. The CDR3: CASSFRGASYEQYF. The DNA of the CDR3 is TGCGCCAGCAGCTTTAGGGGGGCGTCCTACGAGCAGTACTTC.

The rearrangement links TRBV18 to TRBJ2-2; D gene uncertain. Trimming cost V 4 bases and J 6 bases, with 3 bases left between them. The CDR3 contains 11 residues. The germline CDR1 and CDR2 sequences are KGHSH and LQKENI. The CDR3: CASSLPGELFF. The CDR3 coding sequence is TGTGCCAGCTCACTTCCCGGGGAGCTGTTTTTT.

This clone appeared a single time. This chain uses TRBV4-2 with TRBJ2-1; a possible D gene is TRBD1 (6 bases). The CDR3 covers 15 residues. Germline assignment: CDR1 LGHNA and CDR2 YNFKEQ. V gave up 3 bases and J gave up 10 bases, with 19 bases separating them. Written as DNA, the CDR3 is TGTGCCAGCAGCCAGTACCGGGACACCGGCGGCGAGCAGTTCTTC. Protein sequence: CASSQYRDTGGEQFF.

This clone was found once. The J gene is TRBJ1-2, the V gene TRBV3-1 (or the pseudogene TRBV3-2); D call uncertain. Per the germline V gene, CDR1 is LGHDT and CDR2 is YNNKEL (reference sequence). CDR3 size: 15 residues. Trimming stripped 1 base from V and 2 bases from J, with 11 bases between. CDR3 residues: CASSQGTLWNYGYTF. The DNA of the CDR3 is TGTGCCAGCAGCCAAGGGACTCTCTGGAACTATGGCTACACCTTC.

The chain recombines TRBV19 with TRBJ2-6, with D uncertain. The germline V gene encodes CDR1 LNHDA and CDR2 SQIVND (reference sequence). The V end was cut by 4 bases, the J end by 1 base, with 11 bases between. The length of the CDR3 is 16 residues. This chain's CDR3 is CASSKRTGSGANVLTF. CDR3 coding DNA: TGTGCCAGTAGTAAAAGGACGGGTTCTGGGGCCAACGTCCTGACTTTC.

The chain links TRBV6-5 to TRBJ2-4; 8 nucleotides match TRBD1. Germline V gives CDR1 MNHEY, CDR2 SVGAGI. The CDR3 is made up of 15 amino acids. The ends lost 5 bases at V and 16 bases at J; junction bases unmatched: 19. Here the CDR3 DNA reads TGTGCCAGCAGTCTGAGCTCAGACAGGGGACATGTCGGATACTTC. It is translated as CASSLSSDRGHVGYF.

The chain carries TRBV7-9 and TRBJ2-1; D possibly corresponds to TRBD1 (6 bases). Germline CDR1 SEHNR, CDR2 FQNEAQ (reference sequence). This CDR3 comprises 15 residues. The V end was cut by 5 bases, the J end by 1 base, with 12 bases between. CDR3 sequence (DNA): TGTGCCAGCAGCGCACCCGGGACATCCTACAATGAGCAGTTCTTC. Protein: CASSAPGTSYNEQFF.

V usage is TRBV11-2 and J usage is TRBJ2-5; D is undetermined. The CDR3 totals 13 residues. Germline V gives CDR1 SGHAT, CDR2 FQNNGV. Trimming took 1 base from V and 4 from J, leaving 7 bases between them. The CDR3 sequence: CASSLGEVETQYF. The CDR3 nucleotides read TGTGCCAGCAGCTTAGGGGAAGTAGAGACCCAGTACTTC. Supplemented by reference TRBV11-2 and TRBJ2-5, the full variable domain reads EAGVAQSPRYKIIEKRQSVAFWCNPISGHATLYWYQQILGQGPKLLIQFQNNGVVDDSQLPKDRFSAERLKGVDSTLKIQPAKLEDSAVYLCASSLGEVETQYFGPGTRLLVL.

The chain recombines TRBV2 with TRBJ2-1; TRBD1 might be the D (5 bases). Germline CDR1 is SNHLY and CDR2 is FYNNEI. The ends were cut back, 6 bases at V and 2 bases at J, with 17 bases in the middle. CDR3 length: 16 residues. CDR3 protein: CASRAPTEPTYNEQFF. The CDR3 nucleotides read TGTGCCAGCAGAGCCCCGACAGAGCCGACCTACAATGAGCAGTTCTTC.

The chain is built from TRBV7-2 and TRBJ2-3; the match to TRBD2 covers 8 bases. J lost 6 bases, V lost 2 bases, and 13 bases had no gene match. Germline V gene lookup returns CDR1 SGHTA and CDR2 FQGNSA. The CDR3 is 17 residues long. CDR3 coding DNA: TGTGCCAGCAGCTTAAACGGCGGGGGGATGCGGACCGATACGCAGTATTTT. Translated, it gives CASSLNGGGMRTDTQYF.

This sequence joins TRBV3-1 (or the pseudogene TRBV3-2) and TRBJ2-7, with 15 bases that match TRBD2. The germline gives CDR1 LGHDT, CDR2 YNNKEL (reference sequence). With V trimmed by 4 bases and J by 0 bases, 25 bases remained unmatched. The CDR3 runs to 24 residues. The CDR3 spells CASSPPRGTVVGTSGGLSSYEQYF. The CDR3 coding sequence is TGTGCCAGCAGCCCGCCAAGGGGAACGGTTGTTGGGACTAGCGGGGGGCTGAGCTCCTACGAGCAGTACTTC.

The rearrangement joins TRBV19 to TRBJ2-6, with 9 bases matching TRBD1. The CDR3 has 18 residues. V gave up 5 bases and J gave up 2 bases; unmatched junction bases: 10. Per germline, CDR1 LNHDA and CDR2 SQIVND (reference sequence). The CDR3 sequence is CASSDTGTGFAGANVLTF. The CDR3 region has the DNA TGTGCCAGTAGTGACACCGGGACAGGGTTCGCTGGGGCCAACGTCCTGACTTTC.

This clone turned up a few times. The chain employs TRBV6-6 and TRBJ1-1, with 10 bases identical to TRBD1. There are 14 residues in the CDR3. The V segment lost 9 bases and the J segment 2 bases; nucleotides outside the gene matches: 6. CDR1 MNHNY and CDR2 SVGAGI come from the germline V gene (reference sequence). The CDR3 region is CARRRDRGNTEAFF. CDR3 DNA sequence: TGTGCCAGGAGGCGGGACAGGGGTAACACTGAAGCTTTCTTT.

This rearrangement joins TRBV7-2 to TRBJ2-1, with D perhaps matching TRBD1 or TRBD2 (6 bases each). The CDR3 is 19 residues long. CDR1 is SGHTA and CDR2 is FQGNSA in the germline V gene. The V and J ends lost 1 base and 2 bases respectively, with 21 bases between them. This CDR3 is CASSLGIRGLEITYNEQFF. CDR3 bases: TGTGCCAGCAGCTTAGGGATTCGGGGGCTCGAAATCACCTACAATGAGCAGTTCTTC.

This rearrangement joins TRBV7-9 to TRBJ2-7, with D maybe TRBD1 (6 bases). This CDR3 is built from 14 residues. Trimming cost V 1 base and J 1 base, with 8 bases left between them. From germline, CDR1 is SEHNR and CDR2 FQNEAQ (reference sequence). CDR3 region: CASSLGRGSYEQYF. The CDR3 DNA sequence: TGTGCCAGCAGCTTAGGTAGGGGGTCCTACGAGCAGTACTTC.

This rearrangement joins TRBV6-5 to TRBJ2-7, with TRBD2 matching over 9 bases. The CDR3 runs to 13 residues. Germline V gene sequence: CDR1 MNHEY, CDR2 SVGAGI. V was clipped by 2 bases and J by 6 bases; unmatched bases: 2. The CDR3 bases are TGTGCCAGCAGTTACGTACTAGCGGGCGAGCAGTACTTC. Translated, it gives CASSYVLAGEQYF.

The V and J genes are TRBV5-1 and TRBJ2-1, with D possibly being TRBD2 (6 bases). Germline V lookup: CDR1 SGHRS, CDR2 YFSETQ. The CDR3 has 13 residues. Trimming took off 4 bases at V and 8 bases at J, with 13 bases between the two ends. The CDR3 spells CASSGGTLDEQFF. Here the CDR3 DNA reads TGCGCCAGCAGCGGCGGGACCCTCGATGAGCAGTTCTTC.

The genes are TRBV19 and TRBJ2-5; TRBD1 is a possible D gene (8 bases). With 8 bases removed from V and 4 bases from J, the gap between germline ends came to 20 bases. This CDR3 spans 15 amino acids. Germline CDR1 reads LNHDA; CDR2 reads SQIVND (reference sequence). CDR3 in DNA: TGTGCCAGTGATAAACGGACAGGGAGGGGAGAGACCCAGTACTTC. Amino acids: CASDKRTGRGETQYF. The complete variable domain, with remaining parts taken from reference TRBV19 and TRBJ2-5, reads DGGITQSPKYLFRKEGQNVTLSCEQNLNHDAMYWYRQDPGQGLRLIYYSQIVNDFQKGDIAEGYSVSREKKESFPLTVTSAQKNPTAFYLCASDKRTGRGETQYFGPGTRLLVL.

This chain connects TRBV9 to TRBJ2-3; D possibly corresponds to TRBD1 (5 bases). CDR1 and CDR2 (germline): SGDLS, YYNGEE. V was shortened by 0 bases and J by 8 bases, with 16 bases between the two germline ends. The CDR3 extends over 15 amino acids. CDR3 in amino acids: CASSVEGEGRFTQYF. CDR3 coding DNA: TGTGCCAGCAGCGTAGAAGGGGAAGGGCGATTTACGCAGTATTTT.

V gene TRBV3-1 (or the pseudogene TRBV3-2) combines with J gene TRBJ1-1; D might be TRBD1 (5 bases). With 8 bases removed from V and 0 bases from J, the gap between germline ends came to 10 bases. This CDR3 spans 13 amino acids. Germline V gene sequence: CDR1 LGHDT, CDR2 YNNKEL (reference sequence). CDR3 sequence reads: CASSSRVNTEAFF. In DNA, the CDR3 is TGTGCCAGCTCCTCCAGGGTGAACACTGAAGCTTTCTTT.

This clone showed up just a few times. The V and J genes are TRBV27 and TRBJ2-1; no firm D call. Germline V gene lookup returns CDR1 MNHEY and CDR2 SMNVEV (reference sequence). Between the trimmed V and J ends, which lost 4 bases and 4 bases, there was a span of 8 bases. This CDR3 has 13 amino acids. As DNA, the CDR3 is TGTGCCAGCAGTTACCAGAGATACAATGAGCAGTTCTTC. Amino acid sequence: CASSYQRYNEQFF.

The J gene is TRBJ1-1, the V gene TRBV28; D not resolved. The CDR3 covers 13 residues. The ends were cut back, 2 bases at V and 3 bases at J, with 7 bases in the middle. CDR1 MDHEN and CDR2 SYDVKM come from the germline V gene. CDR3 nucleotide sequence: TGTGCCAGCAGTTTAAAGCGGCACACTGAAGCTTTCTTT. Translating gives CASSLKRHTEAFF.

V usage is TRBV6-5 and J usage is TRBJ1-4, with TRBD1 as a possible D gene (6 bases). Trimming shortened V by 5 bases and J by 7 bases, and 14 bases separated the two germline ends. Germline V gene lookup returns CDR1 MNHEY and CDR2 SVGAGI. The CDR3 spans 14 residues. The CDR3 spells CASSRGGRSEKLFF. For the CDR3, the DNA is TGTGCCAGCAGTCGAGGGGGGCGATCTGAAAAACTGTTTTTT.

The V and J genes are TRBV9 and TRBJ1-4, with 8 bases identical to TRBD1. The CDR3 sequence is 15 residues long. CDR1 is SGDLS, CDR2 YYNGEE, per germline. Losses at the gene ends were 0 bases for V and 5 bases for J; bases not matched to a gene: 3. The CDR3 loop is CASSVDRGLNEKLFF. CDR3 DNA: TGTGCCAGCAGCGTAGACAGGGGGTTGAATGAAAAACTGTTTTTT.

The CDR3 DNA reads TGTGCCAGCAGCCCGAGGACCACCAATGAGCAGTTCTTC. This codes for CASSPRTTNEQFF. This chain uses TRBV7-9 with TRBJ2-1, with D hard to call. Germline values: CDR1 SEHNR, CDR2 FQNEAQ (reference sequence). The CDR3 is 13 residues long. The V gene lost 5 bases and the J gene lost 6 bases, with 11 bases spanning the gap.

The chain recombines TRBV12-3 or TRBV12-4 with TRBJ1-2, with D possibly TRBD1 on 5 matching bases. Trimming stripped 6 bases from V and 6 bases from J, with 14 bases between. The CDR3 has 13 amino acids. The CDR3 reads CASRRDRSDGYTF. The DNA for the CDR3 is TGTGCCAGCAGACGCGACAGATCGGATGGCTACACCTTC.

This sequence joins TRBV29-1 and TRBJ2-5; 10 bases agree with TRBD2. Germline V CDR1 and CDR2: SQVTM, ANQGSEA. V lost 8 bases, J lost 7 bases, and 13 bases stayed unmatched. CDR3 length equals 14 residues. The CDR3, as DNA: TGCAGCATCGTAGCGGGGGGAGATTTTGGGACCCAGTACTTC. Amino acids: CSIVAGGDFGTQYF.

The chain joins TRBV18 to TRBJ1-4, with D possibly TRBD1 on 5 matching bases. The germline V gene has CDR1 KGHSH and CDR2 LQKENI. This CDR3 is built from 16 residues. The V and J ends lost 6 bases and 2 bases respectively, with 16 bases between them. CDR3 nucleotides: TGTGCCAGCTCCCCAGACAGTATTTCCACTAATGAAAAACTGTTTTTT. Its translation is CASSPDSISTNEKLFF.